This T cell receptor (beta chain) was obtained from a study of cytomegalovirus exposure and HLA in healthy donors. This clone has more than one count but fewer than ten. Its antigen remains unknown. V lost 5 bases and J lost 7; bases outside the gene matches: 4. Germline V gene lookup returns CDR1 SGHTA and CDR2 FQGNSA. This CDR3 is 14 amino acids long. Overall study results and limits: The authors considered a cluster of highly shared sequence variants likely to be a sequencing artifact. Later on, an analysis showed TCR association rates differing by HLA locus, with DRB1 the most and HLA-C the fewest.

The PCR used 60 Vbeta and 13 Jbeta primers. Assay: immunoSEQ multiplex PCR; the TCRdb copy retains only in-frame clones and omits some. The repertoire consists of 150,000 or so clones, with approximately 70% occurring once and the leading ten covering 1.6%. The rearrangement links TRBV7-2 to TRBJ1-6, with TRBD1 identical over 8 bases. The sample comprised PBMCs. The TCR originated in a woman aged 18-29 years in good health and CMV-seronegative. CDR3 nucleotides: TGTGCCAGCAGCCTACAGGGGGTCAATTCACCCCTCCACTTT. Amino acid sequence: CASSLQGVNSPLHF.